This T cell receptor (beta chain) comes out of a study of blood T cell repertoires in COVID-19. Measured with immunoSEQ multiplex PCR; TCRdb has only the in-frame clones, and not every one. The sample lists roughly 75,000 clones, approximately 87% seen once, with around a sixth in the top ten. This sequence was found in a man older than 75 in a cohort sampled during active COVID-19. Sequencing input: peripheral blood.

The CDR3 coding sequence is TGCGCCAGCAGCTCAGGACAGAACTATGGCTACACCTTC. It specifies CASSSGQNYGYTF. V gene TRBV5-1 combines with J gene TRBJ1-2; perhaps TRBD1 as D (6 bases). The CDR3 is made up of 13 amino acids. CDR1 is SGHRS, CDR2 YFSETQ, per germline. Trimming cost V 3 bases and J 2 bases, with 8 bases left between them.